The present T cell receptor (beta chain) was sequenced within a study of T cells in Graves' hyperthyroidism and ophthalmopathy (dated by TCRdb to between 2018 and 2021). For the wider study: Peripheral blood samples were taken at the time of initial diagnosis, prior to any treatment. TCR V-J signatures able to tell the groups apart were searched for in a discovery cohort of 90 to 100 patients, of whom 43 had Graves' ophthalmopathy and about 60 had stable Graves' hyperthyroidism. For training and testing, the 100 or so patients in the discovery cohort were randomly divided in a 7:3 ratio. Once sampling was done, hyperthyroidism patients were given methimazole at a starting dose of 30 mg daily, whereas ophthalmopathy patients were given high-dose intravenous methylprednisolone. In more than five Graves' hyperthyroidism patients, the study also compared T-cell repertoires from thyroid tissue with T-cell repertoires from blood. Whether ophthalmopathy could be predicted prospectively was tested in an independent validation cohort made up of 18 to 20 hyperthyroidism patients plus 17 patients who later progressed to ophthalmopathy. The paper describes TCR Vbeta CDR3 sequencing of fewer than 150 peripheral blood samples, made up of around 41 ophthalmopathy patients, around 78 hyperthyroidism patients and roughly 17 progressor patients.

Hyperthyroidism patients were newly diagnosed, with disease duration under 2 months, and aged 18 to 65 years. Exclusion was applied to patients with uncontrolled infections, other autoimmune diseases, pregnancy or lactation. Diagnoses relied on clinical symptoms, serum thyroxine and TRAb, thyroid ultrasound and orbital computed tomography. Blood from progressor patients was drawn when they were first diagnosed with hyperthyroidism, before any ophthalmopathy symptoms appeared. Ficoll-Paque density gradient centrifugation was used to isolate PBMCs from 10 ml of fresh peripheral blood. Progressor patients were initially diagnosed with Graves' hyperthyroidism and developed ophthalmopathy during follow-up. Trizol reagent was used to extract total RNA, and RNA quality was then checked on an Agilent 2100 Bioanalyzer. The full study reports these points: A 13 V-J signature model separated ophthalmopathy from stable hyperthyroidism, with approximately 87% sensitivity and 81% to 82% specificity in cross-validation and 80%/75% in testing. In validation, progression to ophthalmopathy was predicted by the model with about 70% sensitivity and 72.22% specificity, a median of roughly six months before onset. No statistical method was used to set the sample size in advance, and investigators knew the group allocation. Most expanded thyroid clonotypes (frequency above 0.001) were also detected in blood, suggesting blood repertoires may reflect thyroid immune responses.

Amplification of TCR beta CDR3 regions was carried out from RNA transcripts. The first round of RT-PCR for the TCR CDR3 was performed with the HTBI primer set and the Qiagen OneStep RT-PCR kit. Libraries were constructed in a second round of multiplex PCR, after which size selection and purification were carried out. Paired-end sequencing of the libraries was performed with 100 bp reads on an Illumina HiSeq2000. From the authors' description of their analysis: SOAPnuke was used to process the raw data, with reads discarded if the reads contained adapters or uncalled bases, had a mean Phred below 15, or lacked an exact constant-primer or identifier match. High-quality paired reads were merged with COPE v1.2.5, and unique nucleotide sequences were defined as clonotypes. MiTCR v1.1 was used to align the clonotypes against IMGT TRBV, TRBD and TRBJ reference segments. The analysis included only V-J combinations with a frequency above 0.0001, which together covered around 99% of the repertoires. A TCS score was defined as the ratio between F50 (clonal expansion) and ExV (chaos), using BLOSUM62-based TCRdist between CDR3 peptides within each V-J. Welch's t-statistics and random forest reduced several hundred V-J features to roughly 13, which were used in a naive Bayes classifier (R e1071). Through fastp at Q25 and MiXCR, TCRdb rebuilt clones from the public reads, retaining in-frame beta chains. One record per CDR3 amino acid sequence lists the most common genes and DNA. The authors' filters were not applied to this entry. The sample contains hundreds of thousands of distinct CDR3 sequences, approximately 15% of them found a single time. The biggest ten clones account for less than 6% of the sample.

Including the terminal cysteine and phenylalanine, the CDR3 comprises 16 residues. Of all the DNA, just the CDR3 is kept, 48 bases in frame from base 1. A distance of 13 bases separates the germline ends of V and J, which lose 5 bases and 0 bases respectively. According to the germline V gene, CDR1 reads MDHEN and CDR2 reads SYDVKM. This clonotype was detected only a few times. Its antigen is not yet known. No qualities accompany the bases; no much larger clone lies one base away. This TCR was recovered from a woman aged 25-40 years with Graves' hyperthyroidism that later progressed to Graves' ophthalmopathy. The source material was blood. The sequence joins TRBV28 to TRBJ2-2; TRBD2 is a weak D gene call, 6 bases matching. CDR3 reads: CASSRWEAANTGELFF. At the DNA level, the sequence is TGTGCCAGCAGTCGGTGGGAGGCAGCGAACACCGGGGAGCTGTTTTTT.